One sample yielded the 9 T cell receptor beta chains listed below, sequenced in a study of T-cell reconstitution after alpha-beta-depleted transplantation in children. A TCRbeta library incorporating unique molecular identifiers was prepared. Each CDR3 protein is one row after TCRdb ran MiXCR on the PCR reads. The sample records about 610,000 distinct CDR3 sequences, 10% being singletons. The input for sequencing was PBMCs from the stem cell graft donor, taken from the stem cell graft. Source of these receptors: a human donor who donated a stem cell graft to a child with acute myeloid leukemia.

The V gene is TRBV29-1, the J gene TRBJ1-1; tentative D call: TRBD1 (6 bases). Germline V gives CDR1 SQVTM, CDR2 ANQGSEA. The CDR3 extends over 13 amino acids. Deletions cut 5 bases from V and 1 base from J, with 11 bases between. CDR3 nucleotides: TGCAGCGTTATCAGGGGATCGAACACTGAAGCTTTCTTT. Amino acids: CSVIRGSNTEAFF.

This clonotype was observed at least ten times. The chain couples TRBV14 to TRBJ2-5; 9 positions match TRBD1. Germline V gene lookup returns CDR1 SGHDN and CDR2 FVKESK. The CDR3 is made up of 16 amino acids. Unmatched junction bases numbered 8, after V lost 6 bases and J lost 0 bases. The CDR3 DNA reads as TGTGCCAGCAGTCCCACAGGGGGCTTGTACCAAGAGACCCAGTACTTC. As protein: CASSPTGGLYQETQYF.

This clonotype turned up a few times. The CDR3 nucleotides are TGTGCCAGCAGCCGTCCCGGGACGAACCTCGAAGCTTTCTTT. Translating it yields CASSRPGTNLEAFF. This sequence joins TRBV7-9 and TRBJ1-1; maybe TRBD1 (5 bases). The CDR3 is 14 residues long. With 5 bases removed from V and 8 bases from J, the gap between germline ends came to 18 bases. CDR1 SEHNR and CDR2 FQNEAQ come from the germline V gene (reference sequence).

This clonotype was seen a handful of times. Since the CDR3 does not end with the conserved phenylalanine or tryptophan, this likely comes from a read error. The limits of the CDR3 on the DNA are not certain, so only TCRdb's listed CDR3 is given. The V gene is TRBV6-1, the J gene TRBJ2-7; the table's D call, TRBD1, was not checked against the DNA. The germline V gene encodes CDR1 MNHNS and CDR2 SASEGT. The CDR3 is 14 residues long, counting both termini. CDR3 residues: CASSEAPRRGQGAL.

The chain is built from TRBV18 and TRBJ1-4; D unclear. The V end lost 3 bases, the J end lost 6 bases, and 11 bases lay between the germline ends. This CDR3 contains 14 residues. Looked up from germline, CDR1 is KGHSH and CDR2 is LQKENI. The CDR3 DNA follows: TGTGCCAGCTCACCGAAGAACGGAGATGAAAAACTGTTTTTT. This sequence encodes CASSPKNGDEKLFF.

In this sample, this clonotype turned up a few times. The chain joins TRBV6-1 to TRBJ2-7, with D possibly being TRBD2 (6 bases). The CDR3 spans 16 residues. CDR1 and CDR2 from the germline V gene are MNHNS and SASEGT. Trimming removed 5 bases from V and 4 bases from J, with 21 bases in between. CDR3 nucleotide sequence: TGTGCCAGCAGTCCATGGTCCAGCCGGGGGTTTTACGAGCAGTACTTC. Its translation: CASSPWSSRGFYEQYF.

The table lists this clonotype with many counts. The chain couples TRBV5-1 to TRBJ2-7; D may be TRBD1 (5 bases). The ends were cut back, 1 base at V and 2 bases at J, with 7 bases in the middle. The germline V gene has CDR1 SGHRS and CDR2 YFSETQ. This CDR3 has 13 residues. The chain's CDR3 is CASSLRQTYEQYF. The CDR3 nucleotides read TGCGCCAGCAGCTTGAGACAGACCTACGAGCAGTACTTC.

The rearrangement uses TRBV15 and TRBJ2-5, with 8 nucleotides matching TRBD2. From germline, CDR1 is LNHNV and CDR2 YYDKDF (reference sequence). Trimming cost V 1 base and J 2 bases; bases outside gene matches: 6. CDR3 size: 16 residues. CDR3: CATSRGREGPQETQYF. DNA for the CDR3: TGTGCCACCAGCAGAGGTCGGGAGGGCCCGCAAGAGACCCAGTACTTC. The variable domain in full, completed from reference TRBV15 and TRBJ2-5, reads DAMVIQNPRYQVTQFGKPVTLSCSQTLNHNVMYWYQQKSSQAPKLLFHYYDKDFNNEADTPDNFQSRRPNTSFCFLDIRSPGLGDTAMYLCATSRGREGPQETQYFGPGTRLLVL.

This clonotype has more than one count but fewer than ten. The chain has TRBV10-3 and TRBJ2-7; 13 nucleotides align to TRBD2. This CDR3 has 16 amino acids. With V trimmed by 2 bases and J by 4 bases, 5 bases remained unmatched. Germline-derived CDR1 and CDR2 are ENHRY and SYGVKD. CDR3 sequence reads: CAISERTSGRMYEQYF. The CDR3 DNA follows: TGTGCCATCAGTGAGCGGACTAGCGGGAGAATGTACGAGCAGTACTTC.